These 2 T cell receptor beta chains originate from one sample sequenced in a study of blood T cell repertoires in COVID-19 (dated by TCRdb to 2020 to 2021). Receptor libraries were prepared by the immunoSEQ multiplex PCR assay. TCRdb re-hosts the immuneACCESS table, in-frame sequences only. Its copies lack some clones; in the studies checked, an unresolved V gene accounts for under half of them, and the cause for the rest is not known. A total of 55,000 to 65,000 clones appear in this sample, around 90% of them only once. The top ten hold over 9.5% of the sample. The sequencing input was peripheral blood. The receptors were gathered from a human donor with acute or convalescent COVID-19. The donor label of this sample is uncertain.

The chain links TRBV7-9 to TRBJ1-1, with D maybe TRBD1 (6 bases). There are 17 residues in the CDR3. V was shortened by 1 base and J by 2 bases, with 17 bases between the two germline ends. Germline CDR1 and CDR2: SEHNR and FQNEAQ (reference sequence). The chain's CDR3 is CASSLGQGGVFNTEAFF. CDR3 DNA sequence: TGTGCCAGCAGCTTAGGGCAAGGGGGGGTATTTAACACTGAAGCTTTCTTT.

The table lists this clone with a count of one. The chain carries TRBV2 and TRBJ2-7; no reliable D call. The ends were cut back, 10 bases at V and 2 bases at J, with 9 bases in the middle. This CDR3 has 11 amino acids. CDR1 and CDR2 (germline): SNHLY, FYNNEI. This chain's CDR3 is CATTLAYEQYF. CDR3 nucleotides: TGTGCCACCACCCTAGCCTACGAGCAGTACTTC. Full variable domain (rest looked up from reference TRBV2 and TRBJ2-7): EPEVTQTPSHQVTQMGQEVILRCVPISNHLYFYWYRQILGQKVEFLVSFYNNEISEKSEIFDDQFSVERPDGSNFTLKIRSTKLEDSAMYFCATTLAYEQYFGPGTRLTVT.